Shown below are 11 T cell receptor beta chains from a single sample sequenced in a study of identical twins. TCRdb itself ran the 5' RACE reads through MiXCR, one entry per CDR3 protein. This sample yields fewer than 650,000 distinct CDR3 sequences, of which 7.1% are seen a single time; approximately 1.5% belongs to the top ten. These data were also reused for a study on yellow fever vaccine responses in identical twins.

Sequences were obtained from PBMCs. These receptors all stem from a woman aged 18-30 years in good health.

V and J are TRBV24-1 and TRBJ2-5; 7 bases agree with TRBD2. The CDR3 has 19 residues. Germline CDR1 reads KGHDR; CDR2 reads SFDVKD. V gave up 0 bases and J gave up 4 bases; unmatched junction bases: 16. The chain's CDR3 is CATSDLGRGSEINRETQYF. In DNA, the CDR3 is TGTGCCACCAGTGATTTGGGGCGGGGGAGTGAGATAAACCGAGAGACCCAGTACTTC.

The V and J genes are TRBV28 and TRBJ2-1; D gene unclear. With 2 bases removed from V and 7 bases from J, the gap between germline ends came to 12 bases. Germline loops: CDR1 MDHEN, CDR2 SYDVKM. This CDR3 has 14 amino acids. The CDR3 sequence: CASSLIPPSNEQFF. The CDR3 DNA reads as TGTGCCAGCAGTTTAATCCCTCCCAGTAATGAGCAGTTCTTC.

This clonotype has more than one count but fewer than ten. V is TRBV4-2 and J is TRBJ2-7; D is perhaps TRBD1 (5 bases). Trimming pared 1 base from V and 5 bases from J, leaving 12 bases between. The length of the CDR3 is 14 residues. Germline V lookup: CDR1 LGHNA, CDR2 YNFKEQ. CDR3 sequence: CASSQGQQWDEQYF. CDR3 bases: TGTGCCAGCAGCCAAGGACAGCAATGGGACGAGCAGTACTTC.

This chain connects TRBV7-8 to TRBJ2-3; maybe TRBD2 (5 bases). V was trimmed by 2 bases and J by 0 bases, leaving 15 bases between them. CDR1 is SGHVS, CDR2 FQNEAQ, per germline. The CDR3 runs to 17 residues. CDR3 bases: TGTGCCAGCAGCTTACGGGCAGCGGTAGTGAGCACAGATACGCAGTATTTT. It translates to CASSLRAAVVSTDTQYF. Drawing the rest from reference TRBV7-8 and TRBJ2-3, the complete variable domain is GAGVSQSPRYKVAKRGQDVALRCDPISGHVSLFWYQQALGQGPEFLTYFQNEAQLDKSGLPSDRFFAERPEGSVSTLKIQRTQQEDSAVYLCASSLRAAVVSTDTQYFGPGTRLTVL.

This clonotype was seen only a few times. V usage is TRBV12-3 or TRBV12-4 and J usage is TRBJ1-2; 9 bases map to TRBD1. The CDR3 consists of 14 residues. V lost 5 bases, J lost 6 bases, and 7 bases stayed unmatched. The CDR3 reads CASSPDRGSDGYTF. As DNA, the CDR3 is TGTGCCAGCAGTCCCGACAGGGGGTCTGATGGCTACACCTTC.

This clonotype was counted a few times. J is TRBJ1-6 and V is TRBV20-1; D possibly corresponds to TRBD1 (5 bases). Trimming removed 0 bases at V and 10 bases at J, with 19 bases between. Germline lookup yields CDR1 DFQATT and CDR2 SNEGSKA (reference sequence). This CDR3 spans 16 amino acids. CDR3 sequence: CSAREGDGGIRSPLHF. CDR3 in DNA: TGCAGTGCTAGAGAGGGGGATGGAGGGATTCGATCACCCCTCCACTTT.

Many counts were recorded for this clonotype. This chain connects TRBV3-1 to TRBJ2-1; 11 nucleotides line up with TRBD1. The V segment lost 4 bases and the J segment 8 bases; nucleotides outside the gene matches: 4. Germline V gene data show CDR1 as LGHDT and CDR2 as YNNKEL (reference sequence). The CDR3 covers 14 residues. DNA of the CDR3: TGTGCCAGCAGCCCAGGACAGGGGGCTTATGAGCAGTTCTTC. Amino acids: CASSPGQGAYEQFF.

The rearrangement joins TRBV25-1 to TRBJ2-1; weak D call: TRBD1 (5 bases). The CDR3 is 16 residues long. The germline V gene has CDR1 MGHDK and CDR2 SYGVNS. Trimming shortened V by 4 bases and J by 2 bases, and 15 bases separated the two germline ends. The CDR3 reads CASSGYRIETYNEQFF. CDR3 sequence (DNA): TGTGCCAGCAGTGGCTACAGGATAGAGACCTACAATGAGCAGTTCTTC.

This clonotype was observed many times. The V call is TRBV27, the J call TRBJ1-4; the D is unclear. Germline CDR1 reads MNHEY; CDR2 reads SMNVEV (reference sequence). The CDR3 runs to 14 residues. Trimming shortened V by 2 bases and J by 8 bases, and 12 bases separated the two germline ends. CDR3 sequence (DNA): TGTGCCAGCAGTTTAGTTGGCCTCGGGGAAAAACTGTTTTTT. It specifies CASSLVGLGEKLFF.

This clonotype has more than one count but fewer than ten. The rearrangement uses TRBV9 and TRBJ1-2, with D maybe TRBD1 (5 bases). Germline loops: CDR1 SGDLS, CDR2 YYNGEE. CDR3 length equals 15 residues. Trimming took 3 bases from V and 4 from J, leaving 16 bases between them. In nucleotides, the CDR3 is TGTGCCAGCAGCGACTCGGGGGACCCTGGCTATGGCTACACCTTC. It codes for CASSDSGDPGYGYTF. The full variable domain, completed using reference TRBV9 and TRBJ1-2, is DSGVTQTPKHLITATGQRVTLRCSPRSGDLSVYWYQQSLDQGLQFLIQYYNGEERAKGNILERFSAQQFPDLHSELNLSSLELGDSALYFCASSDSGDPGYGYTFGSGTRLTVV.

The CDR3 DNA follows: TGCAGTGCTAGAGACAGGACAGGGATTCACGGGGAGCTGTTTTTT. This codes for CSARDRTGIHGELFF. The rearrangement uses TRBV20-1 and TRBJ2-2; 8 positions agree with TRBD1. CDR3 length equals 15 residues. The V gene's germline CDR1 is DFQATT and CDR2 SNEGSKA (reference sequence). V trimming: 0 bases; J trimming: 7 bases; junction bases outside the gene matches: 7.